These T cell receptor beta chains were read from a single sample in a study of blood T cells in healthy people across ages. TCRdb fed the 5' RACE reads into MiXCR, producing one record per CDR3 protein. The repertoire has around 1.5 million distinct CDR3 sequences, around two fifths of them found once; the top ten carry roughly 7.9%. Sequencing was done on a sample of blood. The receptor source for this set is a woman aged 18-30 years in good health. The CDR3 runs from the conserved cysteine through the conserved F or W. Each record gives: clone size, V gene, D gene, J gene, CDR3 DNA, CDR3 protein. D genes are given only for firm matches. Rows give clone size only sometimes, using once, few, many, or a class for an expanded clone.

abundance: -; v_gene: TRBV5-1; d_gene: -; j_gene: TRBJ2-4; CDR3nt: TGCGCCAGCAGCCCGGGGACCTATGACATTCAGTACTTC; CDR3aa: CASSPGTYDIQYF
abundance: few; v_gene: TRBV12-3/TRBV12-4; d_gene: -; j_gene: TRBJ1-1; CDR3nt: TGTGCCAGCAGTGGAGGCAGGGGCATGAACACTGAAGCTTTCTTT; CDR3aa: CASSGGRGMNTEAFF
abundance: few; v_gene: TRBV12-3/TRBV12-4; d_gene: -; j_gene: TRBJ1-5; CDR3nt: TGTGCCAGCAGTTTAGCTACTGGAGGGTTCCAGCCCCAGCATTTT; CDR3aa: CASSLATGGFQPQHF
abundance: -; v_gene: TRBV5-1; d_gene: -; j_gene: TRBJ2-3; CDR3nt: TGCGCCAGCAGTCTTGGACAGCAAAACACAGATACGCAGTATTTT; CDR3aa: CASSLGQQNTDTQYF
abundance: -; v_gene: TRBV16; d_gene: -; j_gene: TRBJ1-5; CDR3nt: TGTGCCAGCAGCCAATCTGTCTACCCCAATCAGCCCCAGCATTTT; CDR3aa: CASSQSVYPNQPQHF
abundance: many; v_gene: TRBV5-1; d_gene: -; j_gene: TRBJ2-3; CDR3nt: TGTGCCAGCAGCTTAGTGGCAGGGGATACGCAGTATTTT; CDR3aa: CASSLVAGDTQYF
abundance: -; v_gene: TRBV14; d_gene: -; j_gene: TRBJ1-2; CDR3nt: TGTGCCAGCAGCCAATTTAGGAACTATGGCTACACCTTC; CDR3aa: CASSQFRNYGYTF
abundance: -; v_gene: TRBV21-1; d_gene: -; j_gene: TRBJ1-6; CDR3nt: TGTGCCAGCAGCGATGGGGTCCCCACGACAGGGGTAGATTCACCCCTCCACTTT; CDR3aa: CASSDGVPTTGVDSPLHF
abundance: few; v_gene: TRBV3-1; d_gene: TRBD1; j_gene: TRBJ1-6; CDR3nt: TGTGCCAGCACCCGGGGGGACAGGGGTTCACCCCTCCACTTT; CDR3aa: CASTRGDRGSPLHF
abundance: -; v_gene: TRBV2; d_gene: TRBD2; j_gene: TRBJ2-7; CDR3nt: TGTGCCAGCAGTGAGCCAGCGGGGCCGTCCTACGAGCAGTACTTC; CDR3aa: CASSEPAGPSYEQYF
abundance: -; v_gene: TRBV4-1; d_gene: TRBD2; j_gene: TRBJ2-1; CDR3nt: TGCGCCAGCAGCCCAGAAGGGACTAGCGGTAACAATGAGCAGTTCTTC; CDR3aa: CASSPEGTSGNNEQFF
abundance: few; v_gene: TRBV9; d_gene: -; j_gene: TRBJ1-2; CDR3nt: TGTGCCAGCAGCGTAGATCCATCCCCAGGGGCCGATGGCTACACCTTC; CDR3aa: CASSVDPSPGADGYTF
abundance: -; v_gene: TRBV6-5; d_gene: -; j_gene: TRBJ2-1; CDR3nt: TGTGCCAGCAGTTACTCGAGGGGCGCGTACAATGAGCAGTTCTTC; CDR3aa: CASSYSRGAYNEQFF
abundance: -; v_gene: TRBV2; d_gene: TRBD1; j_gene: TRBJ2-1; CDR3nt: TGTGCCAGCAGTGGTGAGGGACAGGGGGCGGGACCGACCCCCCGAATAGCCCCCTACAATGAGCAGTTCTTC; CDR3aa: CASSGEGQGAGPTPRIAPYNEQFF
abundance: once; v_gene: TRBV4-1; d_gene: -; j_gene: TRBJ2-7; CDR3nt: TGCGCCAGCAGCCAGTCAGAGAGCTCCTACAATGAGCAGTACTTC; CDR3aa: CASSQSESSYNEQYF